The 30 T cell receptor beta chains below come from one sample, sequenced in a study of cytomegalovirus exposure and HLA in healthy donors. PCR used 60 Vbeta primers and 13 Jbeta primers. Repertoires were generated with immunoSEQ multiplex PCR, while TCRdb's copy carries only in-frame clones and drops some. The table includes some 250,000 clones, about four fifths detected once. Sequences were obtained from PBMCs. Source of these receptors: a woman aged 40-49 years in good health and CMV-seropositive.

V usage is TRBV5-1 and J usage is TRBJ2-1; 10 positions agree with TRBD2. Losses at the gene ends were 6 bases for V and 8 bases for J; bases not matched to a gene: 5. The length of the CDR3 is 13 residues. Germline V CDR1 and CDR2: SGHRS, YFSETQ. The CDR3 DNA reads TGCGCCAGCAAAGATAGCGGGAGGCATGAGCAGTTCTTC. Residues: CASKDSGRHEQFF.

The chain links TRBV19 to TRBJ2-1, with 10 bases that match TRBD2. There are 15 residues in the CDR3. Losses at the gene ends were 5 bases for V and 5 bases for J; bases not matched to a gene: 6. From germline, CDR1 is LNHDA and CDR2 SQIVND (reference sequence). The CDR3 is CASSPISGRNNEQFF. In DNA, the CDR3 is TGTGCCAGTAGTCCCATTAGCGGGAGGAACAATGAGCAGTTCTTC.

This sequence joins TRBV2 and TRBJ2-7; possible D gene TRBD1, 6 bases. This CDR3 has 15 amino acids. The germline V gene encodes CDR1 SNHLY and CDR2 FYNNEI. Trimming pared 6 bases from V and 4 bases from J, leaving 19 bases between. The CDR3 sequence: CASRTPRRGLYEQYF. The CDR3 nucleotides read TGTGCCAGCAGGACACCCCGCAGGGGCCTTTACGAGCAGTACTTC. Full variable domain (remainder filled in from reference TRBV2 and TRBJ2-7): EPEVTQTPSHQVTQMGQEVILRCVPISNHLYFYWYRQILGQKVEFLVSFYNNEISEKSEIFDDQFSVERPDGSNFTLKIRSTKLEDSAMYFCASRTPRRGLYEQYFGPGTRLTVT.

The CDR3: CASRGREGYGNTIYF. In DNA, the CDR3 is TGTGCCAGCAGAGGACGGGAGGGCTACGGAAACACCATATATTTT. The chain is built from TRBV27 and TRBJ1-3; D uncertain. Trimming removed 6 bases from V and 4 bases from J, with 16 bases in between. The germline V gene has CDR1 MNHEY and CDR2 SMNVEV (reference sequence). The length of the CDR3 is 15 residues.

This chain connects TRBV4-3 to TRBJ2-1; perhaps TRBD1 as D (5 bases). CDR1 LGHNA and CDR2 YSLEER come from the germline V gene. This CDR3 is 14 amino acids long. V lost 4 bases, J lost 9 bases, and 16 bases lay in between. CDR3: CASSRNDQGSEQFF. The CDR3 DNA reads TGCGCCAGCAGCCGGAATGACCAGGGTTCTGAGCAGTTCTTC.

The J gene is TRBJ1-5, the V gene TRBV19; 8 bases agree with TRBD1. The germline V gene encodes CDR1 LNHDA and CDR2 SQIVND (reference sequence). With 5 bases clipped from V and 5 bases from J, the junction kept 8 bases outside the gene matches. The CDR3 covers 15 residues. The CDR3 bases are TGTGCCAGTAGTGTCGACAGGGGAAGGGATCAGCCCCAGCATTTT. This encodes CASSVDRGRDQPQHF.

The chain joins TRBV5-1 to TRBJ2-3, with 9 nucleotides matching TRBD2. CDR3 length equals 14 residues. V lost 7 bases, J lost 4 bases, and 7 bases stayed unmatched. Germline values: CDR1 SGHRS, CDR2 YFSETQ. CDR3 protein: CASRESGRPDTQYF. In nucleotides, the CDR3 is TGCGCCAGCCGGGAGAGCGGGAGGCCAGATACGCAGTATTTT.

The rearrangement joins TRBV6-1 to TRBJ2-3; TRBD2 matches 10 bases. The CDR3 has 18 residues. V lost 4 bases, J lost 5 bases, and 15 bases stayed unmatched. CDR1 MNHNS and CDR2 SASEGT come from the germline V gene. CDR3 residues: CASSGDRGLAGAGDTQYF. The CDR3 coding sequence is TGTGCCAGCAGTGGAGACAGAGGGCTAGCGGGAGCGGGAGATACGCAGTATTTT.

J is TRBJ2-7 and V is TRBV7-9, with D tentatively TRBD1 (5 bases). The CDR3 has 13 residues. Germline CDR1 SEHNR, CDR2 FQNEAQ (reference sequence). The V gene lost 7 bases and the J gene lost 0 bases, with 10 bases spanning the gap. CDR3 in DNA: TGTGCCAGCAAGGACATCTCCTCCTACGAGCAGTACTTC. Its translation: CASKDISSYEQYF.

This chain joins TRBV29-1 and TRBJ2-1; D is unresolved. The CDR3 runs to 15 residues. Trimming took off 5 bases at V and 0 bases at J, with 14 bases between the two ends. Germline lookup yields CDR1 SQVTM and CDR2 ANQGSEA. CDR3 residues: CSVPPLVRSYNEQFF. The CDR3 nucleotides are TGCAGCGTTCCCCCCCTTGTGCGCTCCTACAATGAGCAGTTCTTC.

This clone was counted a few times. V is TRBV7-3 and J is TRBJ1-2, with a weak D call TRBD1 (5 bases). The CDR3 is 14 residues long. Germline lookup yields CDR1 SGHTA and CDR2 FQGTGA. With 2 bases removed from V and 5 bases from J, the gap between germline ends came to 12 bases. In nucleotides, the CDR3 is TGTGCCAGCAGCTTAGATTTAAGGGGTTATGGCTACACCTTC. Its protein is CASSLDLRGYGYTF.

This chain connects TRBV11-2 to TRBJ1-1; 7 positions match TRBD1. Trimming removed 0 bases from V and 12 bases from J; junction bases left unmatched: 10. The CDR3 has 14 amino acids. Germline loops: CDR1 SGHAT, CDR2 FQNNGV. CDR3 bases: TGTGCCAGCAGCTTAGATGGAGGGGGCGCGAAGACTTTCTTT. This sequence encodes CASSLDGGGAKTFF.

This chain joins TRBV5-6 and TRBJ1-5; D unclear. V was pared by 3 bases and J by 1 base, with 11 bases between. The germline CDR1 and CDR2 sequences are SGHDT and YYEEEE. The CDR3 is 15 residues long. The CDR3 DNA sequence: TGTGCCAGCAGCTCTAGAGCCGGGAGCAATCAGCCCCAGCATTTT. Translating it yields CASSSRAGSNQPQHF.

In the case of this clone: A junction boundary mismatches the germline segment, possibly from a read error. The CDR3 region is CASSPGQGYEQYF. The CDR3 DNA sequence: TGTGCTAGCAGTCCGGGACAGGGCTACGAGCAGTACTTC. The chain joins TRBV7-7 to TRBJ2-7, with 9 bases aligning to TRBD1. CDR1 is SSHAT, CDR2 FNYEAQ, per germline (reference sequence). CDR3 size: 13 residues.

The chain's CDR3 is CASSPPGINLYEQYF. DNA for the CDR3: TGTGCCAGCAGCCCGCCGGGAATAAACCTCTACGAGCAGTACTTC. The chain couples TRBV7-9 to TRBJ2-7; tentative D call: TRBD2 (5 bases). The CDR3 extends over 15 amino acids. The germline gives CDR1 SEHNR, CDR2 FQNEAQ (reference sequence). Trimming took off 5 bases at V and 3 bases at J, with 17 bases between the two ends.

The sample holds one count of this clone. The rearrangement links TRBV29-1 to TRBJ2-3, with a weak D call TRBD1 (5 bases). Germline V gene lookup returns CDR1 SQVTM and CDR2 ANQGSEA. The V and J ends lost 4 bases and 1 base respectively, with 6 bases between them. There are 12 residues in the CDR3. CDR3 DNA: TGCAGCGTTGCACAGGGCACAGATACGCAGTATTTT. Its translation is CSVAQGTDTQYF.

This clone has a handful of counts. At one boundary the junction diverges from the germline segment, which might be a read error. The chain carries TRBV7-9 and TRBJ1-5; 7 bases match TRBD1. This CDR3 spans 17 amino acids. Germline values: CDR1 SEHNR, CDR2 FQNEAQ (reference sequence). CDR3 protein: CSSSSEQGVVGNQPQHF. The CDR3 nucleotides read TGTTCCAGCAGCTCAGAGCAGGGGGTAGTCGGCAATCAGCCCCAGCATTTT.

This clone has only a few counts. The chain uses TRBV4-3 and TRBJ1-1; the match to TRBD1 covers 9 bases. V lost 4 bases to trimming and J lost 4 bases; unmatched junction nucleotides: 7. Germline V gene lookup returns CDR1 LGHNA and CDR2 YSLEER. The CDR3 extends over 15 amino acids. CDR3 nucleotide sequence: TGCGCCAGCAGCCTCGTAGAGACAGGGGGCACTGAAGCTTTCTTT. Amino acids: CASSLVETGGTEAFF.

The CDR3 nucleotides are TGTGCCAGCAGCCAGCTCCGGGACAGGGCTGGAGGGGGTGAAAAACTGTTTTTT. Protein sequence: CASSQLRDRAGGGEKLFF. The chain couples TRBV4-2 to TRBJ1-4; TRBD1 agrees at 9 bases. CDR1 is LGHNA, CDR2 YNFKEQ, per germline. V was pared by 3 bases and J by 7 bases, with 15 bases of the junction left unmatched. The CDR3 covers 18 residues.

CDR3 loop: CASSLGATSGEYEQYF. For the CDR3, the DNA is TGCGCCAGCAGCCTCGGAGCGACTAGCGGGGAATACGAGCAGTACTTC. The chain joins TRBV4-3 to TRBJ2-7; TRBD2 matches at 11 bases. V was pared by 4 bases and J by 4 bases, with 9 bases of the junction left unmatched. Germline lookup yields CDR1 LGHNA and CDR2 YSLEER. This CDR3 region has 16 residues.

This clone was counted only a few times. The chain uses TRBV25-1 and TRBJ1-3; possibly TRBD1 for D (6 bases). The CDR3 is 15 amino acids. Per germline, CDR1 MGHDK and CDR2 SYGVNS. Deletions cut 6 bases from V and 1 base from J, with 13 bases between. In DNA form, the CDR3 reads TGTGCCAGCAGCGCTGACAGGCCGTCTGGAAACACCATATATTTT. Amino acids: CASSADRPSGNTIYF.

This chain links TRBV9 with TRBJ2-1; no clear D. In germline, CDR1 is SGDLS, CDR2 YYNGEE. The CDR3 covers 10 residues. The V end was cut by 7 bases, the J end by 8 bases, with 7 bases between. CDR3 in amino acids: CASHMHEQFF. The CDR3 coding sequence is TGTGCCAGCCACATGCATGAGCAGTTCTTC.

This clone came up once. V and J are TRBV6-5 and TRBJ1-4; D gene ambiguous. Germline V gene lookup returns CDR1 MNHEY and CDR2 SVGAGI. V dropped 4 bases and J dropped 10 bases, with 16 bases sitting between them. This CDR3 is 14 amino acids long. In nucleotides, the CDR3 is TGTGCCAGCAGTTCCGGAGGGCTGTCAGGAAAACTGTTTTTT. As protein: CASSSGGLSGKLFF.

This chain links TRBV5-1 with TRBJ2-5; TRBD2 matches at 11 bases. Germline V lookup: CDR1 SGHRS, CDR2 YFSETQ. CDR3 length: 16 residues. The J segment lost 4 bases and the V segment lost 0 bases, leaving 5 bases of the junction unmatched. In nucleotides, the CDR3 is TGCGCCAGCAGCTTGGCCACGACTAGCGGGGTAGAGACCCAGTACTTC. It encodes CASSLATTSGVETQYF.

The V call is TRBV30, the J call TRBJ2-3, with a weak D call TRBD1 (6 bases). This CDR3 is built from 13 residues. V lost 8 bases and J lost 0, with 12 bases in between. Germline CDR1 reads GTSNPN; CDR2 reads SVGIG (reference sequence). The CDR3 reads CAHSQGSTDTQYF. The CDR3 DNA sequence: TGTGCCCACAGCCAGGGGAGCACAGATACGCAGTATTTT.

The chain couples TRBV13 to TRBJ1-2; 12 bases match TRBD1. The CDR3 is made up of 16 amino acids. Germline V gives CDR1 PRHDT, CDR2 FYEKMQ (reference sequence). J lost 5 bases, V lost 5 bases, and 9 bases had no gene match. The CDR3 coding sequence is TGTGCCAGCAGCGAGTCCGGGACAGGGGGCCCTTATGGCTACACCTTC. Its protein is CASSESGTGGPYGYTF.

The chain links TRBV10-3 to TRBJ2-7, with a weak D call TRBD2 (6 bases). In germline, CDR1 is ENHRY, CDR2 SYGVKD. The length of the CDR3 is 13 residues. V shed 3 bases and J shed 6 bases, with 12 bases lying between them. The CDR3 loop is CAISEGGKGEQYF. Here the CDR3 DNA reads TGTGCCATCAGTGAAGGAGGGAAGGGCGAGCAGTACTTC.

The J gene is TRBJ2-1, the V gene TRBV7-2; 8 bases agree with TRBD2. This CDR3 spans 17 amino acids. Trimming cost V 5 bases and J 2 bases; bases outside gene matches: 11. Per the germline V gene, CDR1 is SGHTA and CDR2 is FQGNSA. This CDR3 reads CASSPRAGGVTYNEQFF. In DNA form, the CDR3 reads TGTGCCAGCAGCCCAAGGGCGGGGGGCGTAACCTACAATGAGCAGTTCTTC.

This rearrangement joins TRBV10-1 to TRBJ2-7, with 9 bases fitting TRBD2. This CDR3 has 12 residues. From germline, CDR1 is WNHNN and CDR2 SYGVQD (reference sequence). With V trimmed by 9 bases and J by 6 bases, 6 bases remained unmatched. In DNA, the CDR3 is TGCGCCAGGGGGTGTAGCGGGGGCGAGCAGTACTTC. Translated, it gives CARGCSGGEQYF.

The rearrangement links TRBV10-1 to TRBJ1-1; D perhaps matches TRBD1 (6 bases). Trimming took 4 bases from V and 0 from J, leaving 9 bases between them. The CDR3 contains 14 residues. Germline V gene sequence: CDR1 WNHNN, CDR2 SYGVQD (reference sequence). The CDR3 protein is CASSGSGVNTEAFF. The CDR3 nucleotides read TGCGCCAGCAGTGGGTCAGGGGTGAACACTGAAGCTTTCTTT.